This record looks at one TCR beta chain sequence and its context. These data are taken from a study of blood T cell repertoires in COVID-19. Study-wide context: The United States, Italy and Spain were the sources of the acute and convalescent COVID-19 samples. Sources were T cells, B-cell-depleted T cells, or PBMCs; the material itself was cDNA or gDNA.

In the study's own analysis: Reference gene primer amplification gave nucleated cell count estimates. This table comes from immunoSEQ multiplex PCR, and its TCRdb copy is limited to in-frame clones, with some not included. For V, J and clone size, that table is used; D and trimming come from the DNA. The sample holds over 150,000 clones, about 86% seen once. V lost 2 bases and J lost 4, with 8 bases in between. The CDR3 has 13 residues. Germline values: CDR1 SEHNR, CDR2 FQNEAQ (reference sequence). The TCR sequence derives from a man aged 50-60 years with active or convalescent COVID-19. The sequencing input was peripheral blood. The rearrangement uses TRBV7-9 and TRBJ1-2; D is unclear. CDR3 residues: CASSLIQVYGYTF. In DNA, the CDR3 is TGTGCCAGCAGCTTAATCCAGGTCTATGGCTACACCTTC.